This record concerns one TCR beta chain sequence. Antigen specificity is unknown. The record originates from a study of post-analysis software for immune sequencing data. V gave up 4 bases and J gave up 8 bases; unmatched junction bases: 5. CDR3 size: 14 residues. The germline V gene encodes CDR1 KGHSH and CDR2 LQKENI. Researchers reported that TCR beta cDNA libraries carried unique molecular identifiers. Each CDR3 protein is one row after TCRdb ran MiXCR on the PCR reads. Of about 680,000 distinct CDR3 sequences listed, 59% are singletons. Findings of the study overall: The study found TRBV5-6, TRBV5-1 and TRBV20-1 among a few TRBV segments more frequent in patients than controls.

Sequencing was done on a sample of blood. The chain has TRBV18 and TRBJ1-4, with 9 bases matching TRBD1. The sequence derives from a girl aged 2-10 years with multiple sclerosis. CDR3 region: CASSRTGAQEKLFF. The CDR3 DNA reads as TGTGCCAGCTCACGGACAGGGGCGCAAGAAAAACTGTTTTTT.